Each of the 23 T cell receptor beta chains below was sequenced from the same sample in a study of blood T cell repertoires in COVID-19. Produced via immunoSEQ multiplex PCR; TCRdb's table is partial and in-frame only. The sample records about 68,000 clones, roughly 84% being singletons. The sample comprised peripheral blood. The receptors come from a man aged 45-65 years with acute or convalescent COVID-19.

The chain couples TRBV14 to TRBJ2-1, with 12 bases aligning to TRBD2. The CDR3 is 17 amino acids. The V gene's germline CDR1 is SGHDN and CDR2 FVKESK. The V gene end was trimmed by 4 bases and the J gene end by 3 bases; junction bases not matched to a gene: 7. CDR3 sequence reads: CASSPMTSGGRYNEQFF. The CDR3, as DNA: TGTGCCAGCAGCCCAATGACTAGCGGGGGTCGCTACAATGAGCAGTTCTTC.

The V gene is TRBV10-3, the J gene TRBJ1-5; D is possibly TRBD1 (5 bases). Trimming removed 4 bases from V and 2 bases from J, with 12 bases in between. The germline V gene encodes CDR1 ENHRY and CDR2 SYGVKD. This CDR3 comprises 15 residues. The CDR3 spells CAISVGREGNQPQHF. The CDR3 bases are TGTGCCATCAGTGTTGGCAGGGAGGGCAATCAGCCCCAGCATTTT.

The rearrangement joins TRBV7-2 to TRBJ1-1; 7 bases line up with TRBD1. Germline trimming cut 3 bases from V and 5 bases from J; bases unmatched to any gene: 9. The CDR3 sequence is 15 residues long. Germline CDR1 is SGHTA and CDR2 is FQGNSA. DNA for the CDR3: TGTGCCAGCAGCTTGTATCCCCAGGGGGGAACTGAAGCTTTCTTT. It is translated as CASSLYPQGGTEAFF.

The chain recombines TRBV30 with TRBJ1-6; 7 bases match TRBD1. CDR1 GTSNPN and CDR2 SVGIG come from the germline V gene (reference sequence). The CDR3 contains 15 residues. Losses at the gene ends were 2 bases for V and 3 bases for J; bases not matched to a gene: 4. CDR3 protein: CAWSRRGLYNSPLHF. The DNA of the CDR3 is TGTGCCTGGAGTCGTAGGGGGCTCTATAATTCACCCCTCCACTTT.

This chain joins TRBV18 and TRBJ1-1; maybe TRBD1 (6 bases). The CDR3 totals 13 residues. Germline CDR1 KGHSH, CDR2 LQKENI. Deletions cut 2 bases from V and 10 bases from J, with 14 bases between. CDR3 nucleotide sequence: TGTGCCAGCTCACCAAGAAAGGGGGAGGGAGCTTTCTTT. Protein: CASSPRKGEGAFF.

The chain has TRBV3-1 (or the pseudogene TRBV3-2) and TRBJ1-2; 7 nucleotides agree with TRBD1. CDR1 LGHDT and CDR2 YNNKEL come from the germline V gene (reference sequence). V shed 0 bases and J 6 bases; nucleotides not matched to a gene: 10. The CDR3 loop spans 16 amino acids. The CDR3 coding sequence is TGTGCCAGCAGCCAAGATCTGTACAGGGGATCGGATGGCTACACCTTC. This translates into CASSQDLYRGSDGYTF.

The rearrangement links TRBV27 to TRBJ1-1; no firm D call. CDR3 length equals 13 residues. V lost 1 base, J lost 3 bases, and 6 bases lay in between. The germline V gene has CDR1 MNHEY and CDR2 SMNVEV (reference sequence). Here the CDR3 reads CASSLFPYTEAFF. The CDR3 bases are TGTGCCAGCAGTTTATTTCCGTACACTGAAGCTTTCTTT.

The chain combines TRBV19 with TRBJ1-5; D is undetermined. The CDR3 sequence is 13 residues long. Germline CDR1 and CDR2: LNHDA and SQIVND (reference sequence). V was cut by 3 bases and J by 4 bases, with 7 bases left in between. The CDR3 region is CASSIQENQPQHF. DNA of the CDR3: TGTGCCAGTAGTATTCAGGAAAATCAGCCCCAGCATTTT.

This clone was seen a few times. The chain uses TRBV29-1 and TRBJ2-3, with D possibly being TRBD2 (5 bases). V lost 3 bases and J 0 bases, leaving 13 bases between the germline ends. Germline V gene lookup returns CDR1 SQVTM and CDR2 ANQGSEA. CDR3 length: 15 amino acids. This CDR3 is CSVEWVGRSTDTQYF. Written as DNA, the CDR3 is TGCAGCGTTGAGTGGGTAGGGAGAAGCACAGATACGCAGTATTTT.

This chain joins TRBV7-9 and TRBJ2-3; D might be TRBD2 (6 bases). V was trimmed by 4 bases and J by 1 base, leaving 21 bases between them. CDR3 length equals 18 residues. Germline-derived CDR1 and CDR2 are SEHNR and FQNEAQ (reference sequence). The CDR3: CASSYPREYLVGTDTQYF. CDR3 bases: TGTGCCAGCAGCTATCCGCGGGAATATCTAGTCGGCACAGATACGCAGTATTTT. Full variable domain (missing parts from reference TRBV7-9 and TRBJ2-3): DTGVSQNPRHKITKRGQNVTFRCDPISEHNRLYWYRQTLGQGPEFLTYFQNEAQLEKSRLLSDRFSAERPKGSFSTLEIQRTEQGDSAMYLCASSYPREYLVGTDTQYFGPGTRLTVL.

The chain combines TRBV9 with TRBJ2-1; D remains ambiguous. The CDR3 is 15 amino acids. V lost 0 bases and J lost 6, with 13 bases in between. Germline-derived CDR1 and CDR2 are SGDLS and YYNGEE. The CDR3 protein is CASSVGTQRSNEQFF. CDR3 coding DNA: TGTGCCAGCAGCGTAGGAACGCAACGGAGCAATGAGCAGTTCTTC.

The V call is TRBV9, the J call TRBJ1-2; 9 bases fit TRBD1. Looked up from germline, CDR1 is SGDLS and CDR2 is YYNGEE. V shed 2 bases and J 8 bases; nucleotides not matched to a gene: 7. The CDR3 length is 14 residues. CDR3 DNA: TGTGCCAGCAGCGTGGGACAGGGTTCTAGAGGCTACACCTTC. It encodes CASSVGQGSRGYTF.

This clone has only a few counts. The chain is built from TRBV10-1 and TRBJ2-2; 14 positions agree with TRBD2. Trimming removed 0 bases from V and 3 bases from J; junction bases left unmatched: 3. The length of the CDR3 is 18 residues. Germline V gene lookup returns CDR1 WNHNN and CDR2 SYGVQD (reference sequence). The CDR3 reads CASSESLGLAGDTGELFF. The DNA for the CDR3 is TGCGCCAGCAGTGAGTCTCTGGGACTAGCGGGGGACACCGGGGAGCTGTTTTTT.

The chain couples TRBV19 to TRBJ2-3, with D possibly matching TRBD2 (5 bases). Germline V CDR1 and CDR2: LNHDA, SQIVND (reference sequence). The CDR3 is 16 amino acids. V shed 5 bases and J shed 3 bases, with 18 bases lying between them. The DNA of the CDR3 is TGTGCCAGTAGTGTATTCGGGGAAGTATTTACAGATACGCAGTATTTT. Protein product: CASSVFGEVFTDTQYF.

This chain links TRBV6-1 with TRBJ2-1, with 13 bases identical to TRBD2. The CDR3 contains 17 residues. The V gene end was trimmed by 4 bases and the J gene end by 1 base; junction bases not matched to a gene: 4. Germline V gene lookup returns CDR1 MNHNS and CDR2 SASEGT. The CDR3 loop is CASSGGLAGISYNEQFF. CDR3 coding DNA: TGTGCCAGCAGTGGGGGACTAGCGGGAATTTCCTACAATGAGCAGTTCTTC.

The chain couples TRBV18 to TRBJ1-1, with D tentatively TRBD1 (5 bases). The ends were cut back, 4 bases at V and 0 bases at J, with 9 bases in the middle. There are 14 residues in the CDR3. Germline CDR1 KGHSH, CDR2 LQKENI. The CDR3 spells CASSLDSVNTEAFF. The CDR3 DNA is TGTGCCAGCTCACTAGACAGCGTGAACACTGAAGCTTTCTTT.

The V gene is TRBV9, the J gene TRBJ2-5, with TRBD1 as a possible D gene (6 bases). Germline CDR1 reads SGDLS; CDR2 reads YYNGEE. Trimming took 1 base from V and 2 from J, leaving 12 bases between them. The CDR3 runs 15 residues. The CDR3 protein is CASSVQTGEQETQYF. CDR3 in DNA: TGTGCCAGCAGCGTACAGACAGGCGAACAAGAGACCCAGTACTTC. The full variable domain, in which reference TRBV9 and TRBJ2-5 provide the parts outside the CDR3, is DSGVTQTPKHLITATGQRVTLRCSPRSGDLSVYWYQQSLDQGLQFLIQYYNGEERAKGNILERFSAQQFPDLHSELNLSSLELGDSALYFCASSVQTGEQETQYFGPGTRLLVL.

The rearrangement links TRBV11-2 to TRBJ1-2, with no clear D. V dropped 1 base and J dropped 4 bases, with 4 bases sitting between them. This CDR3 comprises 12 residues. In germline, CDR1 is SGHAT, CDR2 FQNNGV. The CDR3 sequence is CASSLGAYGYTF. The CDR3 nucleotides read TGTGCCAGCAGCTTAGGGGCCTATGGCTACACCTTC.

V is TRBV5-1 and J is TRBJ2-1; tentatively, D is TRBD1 (5 bases). This CDR3 has 15 residues. V lost 9 bases and J 5 bases, leaving 21 bases between the germline ends. Germline V gene data show CDR1 as SGHRS and CDR2 as YFSETQ. The CDR3 nucleotides read TGCGCCACCGCACTGGTCACAGGCATGAACAATGAGCAGTTCTTC. The encoded protein is CATALVTGMNNEQFF.

In DNA form, the CDR3 reads TGTGCCAGCAGTTACCATGGGACAGAAAAATCACCCCTCCACTTT. Translated: CASSYHGTEKSPLHF. V usage is TRBV6-6 and J usage is TRBJ1-6, with 7 nucleotides matching TRBD1. The CDR3 is 15 amino acids. The J segment lost 10 bases and the V segment lost 2 bases, leaving 8 bases of the junction unmatched. Germline V gives CDR1 MNHNY, CDR2 SVGAGI (reference sequence).

CDR3 DNA: TGTGCCAGCAGTTACTCGCTGGGACAGAACTATGGCTACACCTTC. Protein product: CASSYSLGQNYGYTF. This sequence joins TRBV6-5 and TRBJ1-2, with 7 bases aligning to TRBD1. Germline V gene lookup returns CDR1 MNHEY and CDR2 SVGAGI. V shed 0 bases, J shed 2 bases, and the junction held 3 bases outside the gene matches. This CDR3 is 15 amino acids long.

The J gene is TRBJ2-5, the V gene TRBV30, with a tentative D call TRBD1 (5 bases). Germline V lookup: CDR1 GTSNPN, CDR2 SVGIG (reference sequence). The CDR3 covers 12 residues. V shed 8 bases and J shed 5 bases, with 15 bases lying between them. This CDR3 is CASRRALETQYF. Written as DNA, the CDR3 is TGTGCCAGCCGCAGGGCTTTGGAGACCCAGTACTTC.

This chain links TRBV3-1 (or the pseudogene TRBV3-2) with TRBJ2-7, with TRBD1 identical over 9 bases. This CDR3 is built from 19 residues. V shed 0 bases and J 3 bases; nucleotides not matched to a gene: 15. Germline V gene lookup returns CDR1 LGHDT and CDR2 YNNKEL (reference sequence). The CDR3 loop reads CASSQDRGTGGWKFYEQYF. In DNA, the CDR3 is TGTGCCAGCAGCCAAGATCGGGGTACAGGGGGCTGGAAGTTCTACGAGCAGTACTTC.